These T cell receptor beta chains were read from a single sample in a study of CD8+CD57+ T cells in acquired aplastic anemia. A single record per CDR3 protein comes from TCRdb applying MiXCR to the reads. This table holds around 150,000 distinct CDR3 sequences, over 70% found once. The specimen sequenced was sorted CD4+, CD8+, or CD8+CD57+ T cells (not recorded which) from PBMCs. The receptors stem from a human donor with aplastic anemia. The CDR3 runs from the conserved cysteine through the conserved F or W. The order of the fields is D gene, V gene, clone size, J gene, CDR3 DNA, CDR3 protein. D genes are given only for firm matches. Some rows have no size entry. The others give once, few or many, or a class for an expanded clone.

-	TRBV15	many	TRBJ2-5	TGTGCCACCAGCAGAGATAAGGGGGGCTCAGAGACCCAGTACTTC	CATSRDKGGSETQYF
-	TRBV15	many	TRBJ1-6	TGTGCCACCAGCAGAGATAGGGAGGGATCACCCCTCCACTTT	CATSRDREGSPLHF
TRBD1	TRBV10-3	-	TRBJ2-7	TGTGCCACCACGACCGGGACAGCTTCCTACGAGCAGTACTTC	CATTTGTASYEQYF
TRBD2	TRBV7-2	-	TRBJ2-1	TGTGCCAGCAGCTTACGGGGGAGCGGGATCAATCACAATGAGCAGTTCTTC	CASSLRGSGINHNEQFF
-	TRBV6-5	few	TRBJ1-4	TGTGCCAGCACCAACGCCTTGAGGGAAAAACTGTTTTTT	CASTNALREKLFF
-	TRBV7-2	-	TRBJ1-2	TGTGCCAGCAGCTTAGTATCCGGGACATGGCAAGGCTACACCTTC	CASSLVSGTWQGYTF
-	TRBV19	-	TRBJ1-4	TGTGCCAGTAGTGCCCTGGGACTGGTCAATGAAAAACTGTTTTTT	CASSALGLVNEKLFF
-	TRBV19	-	TRBJ1-1	TGTGCCAGTAGGATCTCAGGGGCTACTGAAGCTTTCTTT	CASRISGATEAFF
TRBD1	TRBV19	few	TRBJ1-1	TGTGCCAGTAGCCACAGGGGAACTGAAGCTTTCTTT	CASSHRGTEAFF
-	TRBV19	-	TRBJ1-6	TGTGCCAGTAGTATGGAACAGGGCGGATCACCCCTCCACTTT	CASSMEQGGSPLHF
TRBD2	TRBV7-9	-	TRBJ2-3	TGTGCCAGCAGCTTAGTGGCTAGCGGGGGAGATACGCAGTATTTT	CASSLVASGGDTQYF
TRBD1	TRBV24-1	-	TRBJ2-3	TGTGCCACCAGTGAGCCGGGACAGATATCTAGCACAGATACGCAGTATTTT	CATSEPGQISSTDTQYF
-	TRBV15	-	TRBJ1-4	TGTGCCACCAGCAGTCCGGGCAGGGGCGAGGGTGAAAAACTGTTTTTT	CATSSPGRGEGEKLFF
-	TRBV10-3	few	TRBJ2-6	TGTGCCATCAGCCAGGGCTCTGGGGCCAACGTCCTGACTTTC	CAISQGSGANVLTF
-	TRBV7-9	-	TRBJ1-2	TGTGCCAGCAGCCGAAACCTTAGACAGACTAACTATGGCTACACCTTC	CASSRNLRQTNYGYTF
-	TRBV10-3	-	TRBJ2-7	TGTGCCATCAGTGAGGGAGGGACCGACTACGAGCAGTACTTC	CAISEGGTDYEQYF
-	TRBV29-1	-	TRBJ1-1	TGCAGCGTTGCCGGGGCAGACACTGAAGCTTTCTTT	CSVAGADTEAFF
-	TRBV10-3	-	TRBJ2-7	TGTGCCACCAGTGAGTCTACGCGCCGGAGCTACGAGCAGTACTTC	CATSESTRRSYEQYF
-	TRBV20-1	-	TRBJ1-1	TGCAGTGCTTCTCCGGGACACGAAGCTTTCTTT	CSASPGHEAFF
-	TRBV24-1	-	TRBJ2-7	TGTGCCACCAGTGCCCCGGGAGTAACCTACGAGCAGTACTTC	CATSAPGVTYEQYF
TRBD1	TRBV7-2	-	TRBJ1-2	TGTGCCAGCAGCGCAGGACAGGGGGCGGGCTACACCTTC	CASSAGQGAGYTF
-	TRBV15	-	TRBJ2-5	TGTGCCACCAGCTCCCCCCGGCGGACCCAGTACTTC	CATSSPRRTQYF
-	TRBV7-2	-	TRBJ1-2	TGTGCCAGCAGCTCACAGGGCTCTGGAGGCTACACCTTC	CASSSQGSGGYTF
-	TRBV7-8	few	TRBJ1-6	TGTGCCAGCAGCTTAGGGATAAATTCACCCCTCCACTTT	CASSLGINSPLHF
TRBD2	TRBV10-2	-	TRBJ2-3	TGCGCCAGCAGTGAGATGGCGGCTAGCGGGGGGCGCACAGATACGCAGTATTTT	CASSEMAASGGRTDTQYF
-	TRBV5-4	few	TRBJ1-2	TGTGCCAGCAGCGAAAAGGCCGGGCCCGACTATGGCTACACCTTC	CASSEKAGPDYGYTF
TRBD1	TRBV15	few	TRBJ1-1	TGTGCCACCAGCCTCAAACAGGGGACGAACACTGAAGCTTTCTTT	CATSLKQGTNTEAFF
-	TRBV7-7	-	TRBJ2-7	TGTGCTAGCAGCCGCGCCGGGGGATTAACGATGGGGGAGCAGTACTTC	CASSRAGGLTMGEQYF
-	TRBV9	-	TRBJ1-4	TGTGCCAGCGGATTAGGGGGGAGTGAAAAACTGTTTTTT	CASGLGGSEKLFF
-	TRBV5-4	-	TRBJ1-1	TGTGCCAGCAGCTTTGGTACAACAGGTGAAGCTTTCTTT	CASSFGTTGEAFF
TRBD2	TRBV6-4	-	TRBJ2-3	TGTGCCAGCAGTGGCGATAGCGGGGCAGATACGCAGTATTTT	CASSGDSGADTQYF
TRBD2	TRBV7-8	once	TRBJ2-7	TGTGCCAGCAGCGGGGGACTAACGGACACGGGGGAGCAGTACTTC	CASSGGLTDTGEQYF
-	TRBV20-1	-	TRBJ1-6	TGCAGTGCCACGGGGGGGTATAATTCACCCCTCCACTTT	CSATGGYNSPLHF
-	TRBV10-2	-	TRBJ1-2	TGCGCCAGCAGTGAAGGGGGAGTAAGCTATGGCTACACCTTC	CASSEGGVSYGYTF
TRBD1	TRBV9	few	TRBJ2-7	TGTGCCAGCAGCTTCGGGACAGCTTACGAGCAGTACTTC	CASSFGTAYEQYF
-	TRBV27	-	TRBJ2-1	TGTGCCAGCAGTTTGGGGAGGGGGCATGAGCAGTTCTTC	CASSLGRGHEQFF
TRBD1	TRBV20-1	-	TRBJ2-7	TGCAGTGCTAGACCCCGGGACAGGGCCTACGAGCAGTACTTC	CSARPRDRAYEQYF
-	TRBV19	-	TRBJ2-5	TGTGCCAGTAGTCCGGGAGTATTATCAGAGACCCAGTACTTC	CASSPGVLSETQYF
-	TRBV11-2	-	TRBJ2-7	TGTGCCAGCAGCTTAGAGGCCCCAGCCGAGCAGTACTTC	CASSLEAPAEQYF
-	TRBV7-8	-	TRBJ1-5	TGTGCCAGCAGCGAGGGCTCTACCAAGCATTTT	CASSEGSTKHF
TRBD1	TRBV6-1	-	TRBJ2-7	TGTGCCAGCCTCGCCGAGACAGGGGGCTACAAGCAGTACTTC	CASLAETGGYKQYF